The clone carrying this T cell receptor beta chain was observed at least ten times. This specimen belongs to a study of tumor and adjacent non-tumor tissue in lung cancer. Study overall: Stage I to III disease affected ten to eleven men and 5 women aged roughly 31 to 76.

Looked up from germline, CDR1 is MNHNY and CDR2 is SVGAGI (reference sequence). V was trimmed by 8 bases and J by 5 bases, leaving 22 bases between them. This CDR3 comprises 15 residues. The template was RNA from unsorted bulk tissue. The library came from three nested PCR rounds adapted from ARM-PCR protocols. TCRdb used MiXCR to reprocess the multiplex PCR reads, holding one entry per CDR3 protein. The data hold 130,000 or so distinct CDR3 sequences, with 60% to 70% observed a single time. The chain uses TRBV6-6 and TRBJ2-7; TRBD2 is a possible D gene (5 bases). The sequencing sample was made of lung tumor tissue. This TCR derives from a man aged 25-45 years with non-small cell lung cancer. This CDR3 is CASGFGKRLRDEQYF. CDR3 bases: TGTGCCAGCGGCTTCGGGAAAAGGCTCAGAGACGAGCAGTACTTC.